Below, 11 T cell receptor beta chains from the same sample are listed, as sequenced in a study of blood T cells in healthy people across ages. A J-beta primer mix and a sample-barcoded 5' primer were used in a second PCR of about 7 to 12 cycles. MiXCR, run by TCRdb on the 5' RACE reads, gives a single entry per CDR3 protein. Among about 1.5 million distinct CDR3 sequences listed, under 55% were seen once. The sample was blood. These TCRs come from a woman aged 18-29 years in good health.

This chain connects TRBV7-2 to TRBJ2-3, with a tentative D call TRBD2 (6 bases). Germline CDR1 SGHTA, CDR2 FQGNSA. The CDR3 has 13 residues. Trimming stripped 4 bases from V and 6 bases from J, with 11 bases between. CDR3 sequence (DNA): TGTGCCAGCAGCTGTTCCAGCGGGGATACGCAGTATTTT. This encodes CASSCSSGDTQYF.

This chain links TRBV27 with TRBJ2-5, with 8 bases that match TRBD1. CDR3 size: 15 residues. Germline CDR1 reads MNHEY; CDR2 reads SMNVEV (reference sequence). Trimming took 5 bases from V and 11 from J; bases not matched to a gene: 16. CDR3 DNA sequence: TGTGCCAGCAGTAGGACCGGGACAGGATTCAATGAGCAGTACTTC. Its translation: CASSRTGTGFNEQYF.

This clonotype has just a few counts. V usage is TRBV6-1 and J usage is TRBJ1-5, with a possible D match to TRBD1 (6 bases). Germline loops: CDR1 MNHNS, CDR2 SASEGT. This CDR3 comprises 15 residues. V dropped 3 bases and J dropped 3 bases, with 12 bases sitting between them. CDR3 loop: CASSDYRDNNQPQHF. The CDR3 region has the DNA TGTGCCAGCAGTGATTACCGGGACAACAATCAGCCCCAGCATTTT.

The genes are TRBV29-1 and TRBJ1-1; 7 nucleotides agree with TRBD1. Germline-derived CDR1 and CDR2 are SQVTM and ANQGSEA. V lost 6 bases and J lost 8; bases outside the gene matches: 12. The CDR3 is made up of 13 amino acids. CDR3 bases: TGCAGCGTAGGACAGGTTATCACTGCCGAAGCTTTCTTT. It codes for CSVGQVITAEAFF.

A few counts support this clonotype. The chain links TRBV4-3 to TRBJ2-5, with TRBD2 identical over 8 bases. The germline gives CDR1 LGHNA, CDR2 YSLEER. This CDR3 has 14 residues. Trimming at V came to 4 bases and at J to 2 bases, leaving 3 bases not matched to a gene. The CDR3 coding sequence is TGCGCCAGCAGCCGGGGACTAGAACAAGAGACCCAGTACTTC. The encoded protein is CASSRGLEQETQYF.

The chain uses TRBV4-1 and TRBJ2-5; 7 bases fit TRBD2. The CDR3 has 17 amino acids. Germline trimming cut 0 bases from V and 5 bases from J; bases unmatched to any gene: 12. Germline CDR1 reads MGHRA; CDR2 reads YSYEKL. CDR3 bases: TGCGCCAGCAGCCAAGATCATACGGGAGGTATTTCGGAGACCCAGTACTTC. Translated: CASSQDHTGGISETQYF.

In this sample, this clonotype turned up a few times. V gene TRBV7-2 combines with J gene TRBJ2-1; D is undetermined. Trimming stripped 2 bases from V and 8 bases from J, with 16 bases between. The CDR3 is 15 amino acids. Germline V lookup: CDR1 SGHTA, CDR2 FQGNSA. Here the CDR3 DNA reads TGTGCCAGCAGCTTAAGTAGTAATCTCATCCATGAGCAGTTCTTC. Amino acid sequence: CASSLSSNLIHEQFF.

This rearrangement joins TRBV12-3 or TRBV12-4 to TRBJ1-1; no firm D call. V lost 3 bases to trimming and J lost 2 bases, with 7 bases between them. CDR3 size: 13 residues. The CDR3 coding sequence is TGTGCCAGCAGTTTCTTTATAAACACTGAAGCTTTCTTT. Amino acids: CASSFFINTEAFF.

The rearrangement joins TRBV7-2 to TRBJ1-2, with TRBD1 matching 7 bases. The CDR3 spans 16 residues. V trimming: 1 base; J trimming: 0 bases; junction bases outside the gene matches: 5. Germline values: CDR1 SGHTA, CDR2 FQGNSA. The CDR3 coding sequence is TGTGCCAGCAGCTTAGGGGGACAGAAGTCTAACTATGGCTACACCTTC. The encoded protein is CASSLGGQKSNYGYTF. Full variable domain (missing parts from reference TRBV7-2 and TRBJ1-2): GAGVSQSPSNKVTEKGKDVELRCDPISGHTALYWYRQSLGQGLEFLIYFQGNSAPDKSGLPSDRFSAERTGGSVSTLTIQRTQQEDSAVYLCASSLGGQKSNYGYTFGSGTRLTVV.

The chain uses TRBV12-3 or TRBV12-4 and TRBJ2-7; perhaps TRBD1 as D (6 bases). This CDR3 spans 15 amino acids. Trimming pared 5 bases from V and 0 bases from J, leaving 14 bases between. Here the CDR3 reads CASSRGSKSSYEQYF. The CDR3 nucleotides read TGTGCCAGCAGTAGGGGGTCCAAGAGCTCCTACGAGCAGTACTTC.

This clonotype was seen only a few times. The genes are TRBV6-6 and TRBJ2-3; 10 positions match TRBD2. Germline assignment: CDR1 MNHNY and CDR2 SVGAGI (reference sequence). The CDR3 extends over 17 amino acids. V lost 2 bases to trimming and J lost 3 bases; unmatched junction nucleotides: 8. Here the CDR3 reads CASSYGIAGGQTDTQYF. CDR3 coding DNA: TGTGCCAGCAGTTACGGAATAGCGGGGGGCCAAACAGATACGCAGTATTTT.